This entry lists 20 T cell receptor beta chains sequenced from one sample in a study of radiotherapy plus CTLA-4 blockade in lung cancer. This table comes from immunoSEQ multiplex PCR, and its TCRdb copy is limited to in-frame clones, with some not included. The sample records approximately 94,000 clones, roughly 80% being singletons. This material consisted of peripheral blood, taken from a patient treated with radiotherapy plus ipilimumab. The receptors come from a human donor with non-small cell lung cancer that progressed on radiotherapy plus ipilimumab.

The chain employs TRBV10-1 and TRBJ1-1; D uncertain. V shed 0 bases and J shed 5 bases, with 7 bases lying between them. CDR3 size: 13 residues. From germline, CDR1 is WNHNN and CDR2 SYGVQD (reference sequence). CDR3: CASSESTGTEAFF. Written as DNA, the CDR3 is TGCGCCAGCAGTGAGTCGACTGGGACTGAAGCTTTCTTT.

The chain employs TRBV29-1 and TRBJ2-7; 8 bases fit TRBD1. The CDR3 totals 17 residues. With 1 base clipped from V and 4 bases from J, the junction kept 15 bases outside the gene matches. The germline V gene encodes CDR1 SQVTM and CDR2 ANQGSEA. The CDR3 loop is CSVEGTRRRDRSYEQYV. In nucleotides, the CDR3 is TGCAGCGTTGAAGGTACTCGACGACGGGACAGGAGTTACGAGCAGTACGTC.

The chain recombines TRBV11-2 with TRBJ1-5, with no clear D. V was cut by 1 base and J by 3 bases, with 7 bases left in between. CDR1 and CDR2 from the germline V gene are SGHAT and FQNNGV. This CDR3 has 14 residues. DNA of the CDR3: TGTGCCAGCAGCTTAGGAATGTTCAATCAGCCCCAGCATTTT. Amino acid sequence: CASSLGMFNQPQHF.

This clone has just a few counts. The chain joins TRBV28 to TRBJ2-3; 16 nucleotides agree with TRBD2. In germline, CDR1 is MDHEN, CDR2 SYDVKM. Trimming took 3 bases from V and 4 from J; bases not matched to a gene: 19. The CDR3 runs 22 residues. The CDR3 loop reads CASSLPPPGLAGGPIGADTQYF. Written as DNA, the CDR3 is TGTGCCAGCAGTTTGCCCCCCCCGGGACTAGCGGGAGGGCCTATTGGCGCAGATACGCAGTATTTT.

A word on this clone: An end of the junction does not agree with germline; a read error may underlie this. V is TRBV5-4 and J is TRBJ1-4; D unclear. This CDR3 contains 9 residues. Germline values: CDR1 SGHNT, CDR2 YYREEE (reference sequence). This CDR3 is CASSLENYW. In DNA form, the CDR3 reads TGTGCCAGCAGCTTGGAAAACTATTGG.

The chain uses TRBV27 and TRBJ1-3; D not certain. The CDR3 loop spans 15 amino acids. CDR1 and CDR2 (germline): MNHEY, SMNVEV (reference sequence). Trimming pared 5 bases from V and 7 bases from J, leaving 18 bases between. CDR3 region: CASSPAGPLGNTIYF. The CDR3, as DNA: TGTGCCAGCAGTCCTGCCGGGCCCCTGGGGAACACCATATATTTT.

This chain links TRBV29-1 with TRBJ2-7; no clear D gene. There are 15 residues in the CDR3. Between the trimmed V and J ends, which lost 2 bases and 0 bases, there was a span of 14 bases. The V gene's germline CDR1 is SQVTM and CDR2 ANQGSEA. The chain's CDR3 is CSVEQSLDASYEQYF. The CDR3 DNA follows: TGCAGCGTTGAACAGTCCTTGGACGCCTCCTACGAGCAGTACTTC.

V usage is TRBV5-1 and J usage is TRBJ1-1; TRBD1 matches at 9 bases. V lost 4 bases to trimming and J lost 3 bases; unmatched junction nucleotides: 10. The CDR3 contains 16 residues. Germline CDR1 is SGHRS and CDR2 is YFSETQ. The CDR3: CASSHGTGITYTEAFF. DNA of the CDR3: TGCGCCAGCAGCCACGGGACAGGGATTACGTACACTGAAGCTTTCTTT. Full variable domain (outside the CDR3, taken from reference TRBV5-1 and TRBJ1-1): KAGVTQTPRYLIKTRGQQVTLSCSPISGHRSVSWYQQTPGQGLQFLFEYFSETQRNKGNFPGRFSGRQFSNSRSEMNVSTLELGDSALYLCASSHGTGITYTEAFFGQGTRLTVV.

Here the CDR3 reads CASSLGLDYEQYF. The CDR3 DNA reads as TGTGCCAGTAGTTTGGGTCTAGACTACGAGCAGTACTTC. The V call is TRBV19, the J call TRBJ2-7; D uncertain. CDR1 and CDR2 from the germline V gene are LNHDA and SQIVND (reference sequence). The CDR3 contains 13 residues. V was cut by 5 bases and J by 3 bases, with 11 bases left in between.

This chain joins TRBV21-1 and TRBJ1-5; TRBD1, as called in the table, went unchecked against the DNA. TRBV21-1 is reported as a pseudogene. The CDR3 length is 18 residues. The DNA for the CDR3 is TGTGCCAGCAGCGCGGACAGGGGGAGCACCCCCCGCAATCAGCCCCAGCATTTT. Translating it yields CASSADRGSTPRNQPQHF.

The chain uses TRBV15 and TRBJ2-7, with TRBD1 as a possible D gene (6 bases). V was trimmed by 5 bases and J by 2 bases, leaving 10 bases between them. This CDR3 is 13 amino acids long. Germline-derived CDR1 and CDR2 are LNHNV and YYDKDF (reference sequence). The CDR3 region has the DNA TGTGCCACCAGCGAATACAGGGCCTACGAGCAGTACTTC. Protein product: CATSEYRAYEQYF.

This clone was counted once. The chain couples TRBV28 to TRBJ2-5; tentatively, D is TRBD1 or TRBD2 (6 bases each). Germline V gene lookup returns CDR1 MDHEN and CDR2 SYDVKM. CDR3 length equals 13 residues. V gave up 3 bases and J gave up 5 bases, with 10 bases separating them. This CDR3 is CASSLGGRETQYF. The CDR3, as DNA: TGTGCCAGCAGTTTGGGGGGCCGCGAGACCCAGTACTTC.

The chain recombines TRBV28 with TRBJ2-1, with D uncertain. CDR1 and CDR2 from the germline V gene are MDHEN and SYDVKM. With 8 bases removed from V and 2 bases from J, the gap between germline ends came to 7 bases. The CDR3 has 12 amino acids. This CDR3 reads CASLGAYNEQFF. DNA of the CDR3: TGTGCCAGCCTAGGAGCCTACAATGAGCAGTTCTTC.

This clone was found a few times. The CDR3 is CASSLAPTSPSYV. CDR3 nucleotide sequence: TGTGCCAGCAGCTTAGCGCCCACTAGCCCATCCTACGTC. The chain has TRBV7-2 and TRBJ2-7, with a possible D match to TRBD2 (6 bases). The CDR3 consists of 13 residues. V lost 0 bases to trimming and J lost 13 bases, with 16 bases between them. In germline, CDR1 is SGHTA, CDR2 FQGNSA.

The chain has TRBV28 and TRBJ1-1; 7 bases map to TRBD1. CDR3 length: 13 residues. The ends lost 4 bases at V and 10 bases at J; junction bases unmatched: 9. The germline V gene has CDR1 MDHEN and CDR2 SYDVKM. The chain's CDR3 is CASSYRGGSRAFF. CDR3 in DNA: TGTGCCAGCAGTTACAGGGGAGGCTCGCGAGCTTTCTTT.

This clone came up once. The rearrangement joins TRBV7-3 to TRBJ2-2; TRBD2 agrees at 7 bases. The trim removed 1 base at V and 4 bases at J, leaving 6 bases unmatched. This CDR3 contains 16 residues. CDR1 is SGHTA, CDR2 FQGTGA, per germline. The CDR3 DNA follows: TGTGCCAGCAGCTTAATGGCGGGAGTACGCACCGGGGAGCTGTTTTTT. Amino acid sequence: CASSLMAGVRTGELFF.

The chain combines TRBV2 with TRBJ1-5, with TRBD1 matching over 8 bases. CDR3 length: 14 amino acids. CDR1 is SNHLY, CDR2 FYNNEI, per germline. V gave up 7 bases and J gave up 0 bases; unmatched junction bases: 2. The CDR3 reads CASTDRASNQPQHF. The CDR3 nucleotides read TGTGCCAGCACGGACAGGGCTAGCAATCAGCCCCAGCATTTT.

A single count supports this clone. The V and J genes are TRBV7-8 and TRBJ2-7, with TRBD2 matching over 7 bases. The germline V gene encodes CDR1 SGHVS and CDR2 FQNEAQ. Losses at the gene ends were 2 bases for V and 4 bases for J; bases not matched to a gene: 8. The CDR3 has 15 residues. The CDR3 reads CASSLSASGPYEQYF. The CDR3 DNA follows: TGTGCCAGCAGCTTATCGGCTAGCGGACCTTACGAGCAGTACTTC.

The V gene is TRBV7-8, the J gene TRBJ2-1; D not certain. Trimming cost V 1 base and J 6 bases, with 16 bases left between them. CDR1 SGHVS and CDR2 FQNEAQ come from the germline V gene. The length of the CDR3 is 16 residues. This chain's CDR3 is CASSLVAVVWSNEQFF. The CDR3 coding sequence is TGTGCCAGCAGCTTAGTAGCCGTTGTCTGGTCCAATGAGCAGTTCTTC.

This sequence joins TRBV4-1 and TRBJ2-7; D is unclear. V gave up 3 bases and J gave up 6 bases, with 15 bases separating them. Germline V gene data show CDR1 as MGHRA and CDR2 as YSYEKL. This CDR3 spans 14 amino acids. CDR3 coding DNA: TGCGCCAGCAGCCATGATCTATCATCCGGCGAGCAGTACGTC. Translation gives CASSHDLSSGEQYV.